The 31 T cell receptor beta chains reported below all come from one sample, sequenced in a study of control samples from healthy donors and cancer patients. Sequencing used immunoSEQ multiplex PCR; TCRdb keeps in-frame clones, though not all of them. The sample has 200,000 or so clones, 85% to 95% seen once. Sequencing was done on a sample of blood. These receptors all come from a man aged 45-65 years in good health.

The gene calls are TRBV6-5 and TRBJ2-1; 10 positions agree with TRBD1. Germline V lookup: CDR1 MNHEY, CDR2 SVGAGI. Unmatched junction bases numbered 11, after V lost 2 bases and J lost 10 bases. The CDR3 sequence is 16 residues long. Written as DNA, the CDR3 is TGTGCCAGCAGTTACATCGCGGGACAGGGGAAGTTCGAGCAGTTCTTC. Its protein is CASSYIAGQGKFEQFF.

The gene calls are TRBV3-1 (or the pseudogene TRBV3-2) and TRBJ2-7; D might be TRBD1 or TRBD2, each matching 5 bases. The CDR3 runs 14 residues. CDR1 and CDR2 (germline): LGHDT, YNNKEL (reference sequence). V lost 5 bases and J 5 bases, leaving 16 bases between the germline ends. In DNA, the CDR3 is TGTGCCAGCAGCTCCCGTGGGGGTAGGGACGAGCAGTACTTC. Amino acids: CASSSRGGRDEQYF.

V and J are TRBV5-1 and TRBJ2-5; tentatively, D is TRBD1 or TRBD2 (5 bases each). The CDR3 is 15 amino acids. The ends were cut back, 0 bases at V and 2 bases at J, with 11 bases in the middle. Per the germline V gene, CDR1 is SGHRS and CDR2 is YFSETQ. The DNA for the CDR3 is TGCGCCAGCAGCTTGGGGGGGACGACACAAGAGACCCAGTACTTC. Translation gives CASSLGGTTQETQYF.

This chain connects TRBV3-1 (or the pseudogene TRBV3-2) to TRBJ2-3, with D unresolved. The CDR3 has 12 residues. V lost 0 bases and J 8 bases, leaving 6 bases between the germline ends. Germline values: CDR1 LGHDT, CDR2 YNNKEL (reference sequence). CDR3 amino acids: CASSQDWITQYF. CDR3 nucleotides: TGTGCCAGCAGCCAAGATTGGATTACGCAGTATTTT.

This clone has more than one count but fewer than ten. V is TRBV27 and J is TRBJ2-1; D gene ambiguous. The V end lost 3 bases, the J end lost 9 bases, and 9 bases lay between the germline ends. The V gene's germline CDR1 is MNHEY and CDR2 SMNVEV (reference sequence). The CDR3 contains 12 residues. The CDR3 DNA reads TGTGCCAGCAGTTTTTCCAACGGTGAGCAGTTCTTC. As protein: CASSFSNGEQFF.

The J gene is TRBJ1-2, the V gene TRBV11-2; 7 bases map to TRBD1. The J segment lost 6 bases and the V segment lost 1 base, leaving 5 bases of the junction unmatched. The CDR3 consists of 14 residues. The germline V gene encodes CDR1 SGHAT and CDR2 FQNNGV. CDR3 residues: CASSLGQGVHGYTF. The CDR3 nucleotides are TGTGCCAGCAGCTTAGGACAGGGAGTCCATGGCTACACCTTC.

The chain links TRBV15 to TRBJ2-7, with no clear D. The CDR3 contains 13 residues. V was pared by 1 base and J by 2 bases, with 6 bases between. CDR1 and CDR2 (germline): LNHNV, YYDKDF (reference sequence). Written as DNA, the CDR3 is TGTGCCACCAGCAGAGTGGTGGCCTACGAGCAGTACTTC. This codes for CATSRVVAYEQYF.

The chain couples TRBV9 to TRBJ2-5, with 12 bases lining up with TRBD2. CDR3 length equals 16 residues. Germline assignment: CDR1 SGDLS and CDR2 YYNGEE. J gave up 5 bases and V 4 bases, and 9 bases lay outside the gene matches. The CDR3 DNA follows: TGTGCCAGCAGCTCCCCCCTAGCGGGGGGGTTGGAGACCCAGTACTTC. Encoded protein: CASSSPLAGGLETQYF. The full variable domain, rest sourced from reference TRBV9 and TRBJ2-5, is DSGVTQTPKHLITATGQRVTLRCSPRSGDLSVYWYQQSLDQGLQFLIQYYNGEERAKGNILERFSAQQFPDLHSELNLSSLELGDSALYFCASSSPLAGGLETQYFGPGTRLLVL.

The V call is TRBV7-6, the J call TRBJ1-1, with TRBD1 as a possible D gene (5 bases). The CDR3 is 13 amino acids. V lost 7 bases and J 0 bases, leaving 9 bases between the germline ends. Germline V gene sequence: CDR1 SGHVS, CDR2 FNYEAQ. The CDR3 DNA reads TGTGCCAGCATGGCGGGGGTGAACACTGAAGCTTTCTTT. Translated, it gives CASMAGVNTEAFF.

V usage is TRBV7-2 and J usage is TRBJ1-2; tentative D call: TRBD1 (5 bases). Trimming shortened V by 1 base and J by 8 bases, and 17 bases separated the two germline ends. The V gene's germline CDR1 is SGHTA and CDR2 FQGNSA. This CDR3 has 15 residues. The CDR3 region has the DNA TGTGCCAGCAGCTTAGGAGGGACTCCGGTGCGGGGCTACACCTTC. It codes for CASSLGGTPVRGYTF.

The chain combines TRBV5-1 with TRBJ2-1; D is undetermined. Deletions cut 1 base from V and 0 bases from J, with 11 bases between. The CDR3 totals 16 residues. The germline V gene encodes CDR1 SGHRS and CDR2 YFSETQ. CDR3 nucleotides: TGCGCCAGCAGCTTGTCTACCCCTAGCTCCTACAATGAGCAGTTCTTC. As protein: CASSLSTPSSYNEQFF.

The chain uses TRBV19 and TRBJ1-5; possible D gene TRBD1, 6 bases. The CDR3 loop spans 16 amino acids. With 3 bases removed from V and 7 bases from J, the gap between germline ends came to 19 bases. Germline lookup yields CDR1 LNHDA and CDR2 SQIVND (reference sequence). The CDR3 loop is CASSMIIRGEGQPQHF. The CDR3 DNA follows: TGTGCCAGTAGTATGATTATCAGGGGAGAAGGACAGCCCCAGCATTTT. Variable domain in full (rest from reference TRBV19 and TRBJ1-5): DGGITQSPKYLFRKEGQNVTLSCEQNLNHDAMYWYRQDPGQGLRLIYYSQIVNDFQKGDIAEGYSVSREKKESFPLTVTSAQKNPTAFYLCASSMIIRGEGQPQHFGDGTRLSIL.

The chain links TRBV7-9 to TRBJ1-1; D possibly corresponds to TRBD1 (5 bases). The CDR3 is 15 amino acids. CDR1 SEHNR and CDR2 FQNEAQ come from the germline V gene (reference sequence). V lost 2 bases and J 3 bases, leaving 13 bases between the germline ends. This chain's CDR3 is CASSLWAGLDTEAFF. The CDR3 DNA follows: TGTGCCAGCAGCTTATGGGCAGGGCTTGACACTGAAGCTTTCTTT.

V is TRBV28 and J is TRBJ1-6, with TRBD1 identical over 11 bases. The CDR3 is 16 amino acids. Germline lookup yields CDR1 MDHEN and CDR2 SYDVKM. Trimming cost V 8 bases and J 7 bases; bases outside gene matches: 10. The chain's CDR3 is CASGASGTGGNSPLHF. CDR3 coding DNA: TGTGCCAGCGGAGCTTCCGGGACAGGGGGAAATTCACCCCTCCACTTT.

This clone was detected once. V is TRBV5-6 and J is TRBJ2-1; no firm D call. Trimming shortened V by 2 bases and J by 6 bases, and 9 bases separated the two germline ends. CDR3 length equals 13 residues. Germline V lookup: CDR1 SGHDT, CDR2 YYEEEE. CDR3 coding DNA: TGTGCCAGCAGCTTTTCTGACCCCAATGAGCAGTTCTTC. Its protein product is CASSFSDPNEQFF.

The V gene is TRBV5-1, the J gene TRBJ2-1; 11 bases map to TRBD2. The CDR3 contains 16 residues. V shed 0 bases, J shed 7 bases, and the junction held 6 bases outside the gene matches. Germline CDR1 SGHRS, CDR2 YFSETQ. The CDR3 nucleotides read TGCGCCAGCAGCTTGGATATAGCGGGGGGGCGAAATGAGCAGTTCTTC. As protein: CASSLDIAGGRNEQFF.

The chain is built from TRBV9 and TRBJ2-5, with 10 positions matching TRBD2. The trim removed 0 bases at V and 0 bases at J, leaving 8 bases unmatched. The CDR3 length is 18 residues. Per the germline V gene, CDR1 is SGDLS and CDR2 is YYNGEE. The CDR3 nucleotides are TGTGCCAGCAGCGTAGGGCTAGCGGGAGCCGCGTACCAAGAGACCCAGTACTTC. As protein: CASSVGLAGAAYQETQYF. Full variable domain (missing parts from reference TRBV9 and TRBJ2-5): DSGVTQTPKHLITATGQRVTLRCSPRSGDLSVYWYQQSLDQGLQFLIQYYNGEERAKGNILERFSAQQFPDLHSELNLSSLELGDSALYFCASSVGLAGAAYQETQYFGPGTRLLVL.

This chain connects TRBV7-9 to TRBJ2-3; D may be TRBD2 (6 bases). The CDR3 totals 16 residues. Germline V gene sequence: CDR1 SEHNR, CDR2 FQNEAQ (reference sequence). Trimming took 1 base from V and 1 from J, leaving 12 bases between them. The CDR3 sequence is CASSLVRPGGTDTQYF. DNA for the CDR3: TGTGCCAGCAGCTTAGTCCGGCCGGGGGGCACAGATACGCAGTATTTT.

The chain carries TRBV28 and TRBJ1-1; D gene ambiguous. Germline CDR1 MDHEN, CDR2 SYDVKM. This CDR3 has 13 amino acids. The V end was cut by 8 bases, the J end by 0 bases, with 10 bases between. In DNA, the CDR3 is TGTGCCAGCTGGAATTTCATGAACACTGAAGCTTTCTTT. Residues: CASWNFMNTEAFF.

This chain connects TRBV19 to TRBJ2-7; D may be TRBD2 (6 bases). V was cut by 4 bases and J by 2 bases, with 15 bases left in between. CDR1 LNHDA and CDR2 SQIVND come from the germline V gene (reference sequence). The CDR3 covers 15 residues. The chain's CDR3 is CASSTGTGQTYEQYF. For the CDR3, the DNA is TGTGCCAGTAGTACCGGGACTGGACAAACCTACGAGCAGTACTTC.

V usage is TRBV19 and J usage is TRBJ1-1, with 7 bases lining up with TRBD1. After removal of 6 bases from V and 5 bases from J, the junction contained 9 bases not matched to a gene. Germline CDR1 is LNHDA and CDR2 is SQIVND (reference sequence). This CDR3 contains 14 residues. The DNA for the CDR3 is TGTGCCAGTAGCCCCGACAGGGAAGGAACTGAAGCTTTCTTT. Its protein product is CASSPDREGTEAFF.

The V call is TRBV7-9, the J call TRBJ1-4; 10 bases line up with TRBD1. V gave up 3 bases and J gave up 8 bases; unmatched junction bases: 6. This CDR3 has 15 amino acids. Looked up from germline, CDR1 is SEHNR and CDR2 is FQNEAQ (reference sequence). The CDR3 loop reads CASSFGGQGVEKLFF. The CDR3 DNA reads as TGTGCCAGCAGCTTTGGTGGACAGGGGGTGGAAAAACTGTTTTTT.

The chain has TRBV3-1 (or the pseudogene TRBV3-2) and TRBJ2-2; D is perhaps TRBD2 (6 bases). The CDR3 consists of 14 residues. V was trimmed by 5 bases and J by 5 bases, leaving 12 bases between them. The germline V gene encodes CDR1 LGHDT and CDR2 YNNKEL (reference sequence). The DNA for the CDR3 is TGTGCCAGCAGCTCTAGGAGGGGAACCGGGGAGCTGTTTTTT. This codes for CASSSRRGTGELFF.

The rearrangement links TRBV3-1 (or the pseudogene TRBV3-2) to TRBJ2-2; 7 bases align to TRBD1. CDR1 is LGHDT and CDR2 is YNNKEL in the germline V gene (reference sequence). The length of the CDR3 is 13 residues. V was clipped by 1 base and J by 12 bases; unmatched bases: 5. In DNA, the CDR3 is TGTGCCAGCAGCCAAGGACAGGGCCTGAAGCTGTTTTTT. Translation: CASSQGQGLKLFF.

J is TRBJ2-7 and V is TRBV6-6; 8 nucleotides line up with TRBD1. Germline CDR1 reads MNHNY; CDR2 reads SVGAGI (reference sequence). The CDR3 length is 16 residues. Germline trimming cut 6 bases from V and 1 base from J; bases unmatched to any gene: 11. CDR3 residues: CASSIFGQGNSYEQYF. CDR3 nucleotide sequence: TGTGCCAGCAGCATATTCGGACAGGGCAATTCCTACGAGCAGTACTTC.

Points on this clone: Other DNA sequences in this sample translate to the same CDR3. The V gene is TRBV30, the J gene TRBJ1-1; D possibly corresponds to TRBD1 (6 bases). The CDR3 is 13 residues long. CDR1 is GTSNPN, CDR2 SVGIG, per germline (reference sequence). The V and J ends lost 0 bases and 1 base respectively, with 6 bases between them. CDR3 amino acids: CAWSVQGNTEAFF. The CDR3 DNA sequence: TGTGCCTGGAGTGTACAGGGGAACACTGAAGCTTTCTTT.

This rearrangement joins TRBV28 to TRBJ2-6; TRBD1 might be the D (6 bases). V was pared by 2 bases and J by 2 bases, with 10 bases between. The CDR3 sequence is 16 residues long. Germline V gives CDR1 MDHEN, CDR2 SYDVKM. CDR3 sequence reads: CASSLPQGTGANVLTF. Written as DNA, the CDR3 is TGTGCCAGCAGTTTACCCCAGGGGACTGGGGCCAACGTCCTGACTTTC.

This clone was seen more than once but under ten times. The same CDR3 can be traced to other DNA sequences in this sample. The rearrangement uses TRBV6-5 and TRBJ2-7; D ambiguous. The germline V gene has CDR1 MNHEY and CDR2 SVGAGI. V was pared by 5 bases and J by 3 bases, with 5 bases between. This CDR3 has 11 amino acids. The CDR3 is CASSNSYEQYF. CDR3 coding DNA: TGTGCCAGCAGTAACAGCTACGAGCAGTACTTC.

CDR3 sequence (DNA): TGTGCCAGCAGCCCAGCGGACTCTGCCACCTATGGCTACACCTTC. Its protein product is CASSPADSATYGYTF. V gene TRBV9 combines with J gene TRBJ1-2; D call uncertain. The CDR3 extends over 15 amino acids. Germline lookup yields CDR1 SGDLS and CDR2 YYNGEE. Trimming removed 4 bases from V and 4 bases from J, with 17 bases in between.

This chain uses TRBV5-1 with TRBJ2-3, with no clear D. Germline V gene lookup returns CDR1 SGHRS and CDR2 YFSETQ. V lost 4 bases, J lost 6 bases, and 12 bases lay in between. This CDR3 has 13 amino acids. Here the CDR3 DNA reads TGCGCCAGCAGCCCCTCTGACGGCGATACGCAGTATTTT. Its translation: CASSPSDGDTQYF.

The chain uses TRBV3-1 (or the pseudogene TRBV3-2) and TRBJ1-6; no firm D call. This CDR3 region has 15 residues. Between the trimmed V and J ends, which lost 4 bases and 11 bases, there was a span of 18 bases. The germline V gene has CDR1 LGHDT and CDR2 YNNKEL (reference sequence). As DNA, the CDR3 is TGTGCCAGCAGCCGCGACCCTGGGAATCCTCCACCCCTCCACTTT. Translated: CASSRDPGNPPPLHF.